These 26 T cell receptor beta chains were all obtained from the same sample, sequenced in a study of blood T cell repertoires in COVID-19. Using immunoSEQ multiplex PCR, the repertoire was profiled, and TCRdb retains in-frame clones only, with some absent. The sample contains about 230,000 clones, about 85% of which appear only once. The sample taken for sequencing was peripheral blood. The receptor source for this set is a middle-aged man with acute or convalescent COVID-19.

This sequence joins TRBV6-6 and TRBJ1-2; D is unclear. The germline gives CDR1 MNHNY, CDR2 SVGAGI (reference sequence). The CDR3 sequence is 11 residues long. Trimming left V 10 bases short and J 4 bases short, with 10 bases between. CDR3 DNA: TGTGCCACGACTTCGGGCTATGGCTACACCTTC. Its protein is CATTSGYGYTF.

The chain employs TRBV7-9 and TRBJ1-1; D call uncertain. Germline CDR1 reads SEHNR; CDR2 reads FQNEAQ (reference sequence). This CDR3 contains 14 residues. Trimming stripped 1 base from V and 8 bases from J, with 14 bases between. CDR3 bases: TGTGCCAGCAGCTTAGGTCGGCAGAGCAGGGAAGCTTTCTTT. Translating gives CASSLGRQSREAFF.

The CDR3 DNA follows: TGTGCCAGCAGTTTTGGGTCCGATACAGGGGCCATATATTTT. Translated: CASSFGSDTGAIYF. The chain is built from TRBV28 and TRBJ1-3, with 7 positions matching TRBD1. CDR3 length: 14 amino acids. In germline, CDR1 is MDHEN, CDR2 SYDVKM. Unmatched junction bases numbered 10, after V lost 3 bases and J lost 11 bases.

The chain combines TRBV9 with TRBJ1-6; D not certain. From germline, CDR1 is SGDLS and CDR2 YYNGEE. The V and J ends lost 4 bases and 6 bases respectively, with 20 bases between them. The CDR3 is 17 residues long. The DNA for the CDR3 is TGTGCCAGCAGCCCATCACACGTCGAGGGCACTAATTCACCCCTCCACTTT. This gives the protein CASSPSHVEGTNSPLHF.

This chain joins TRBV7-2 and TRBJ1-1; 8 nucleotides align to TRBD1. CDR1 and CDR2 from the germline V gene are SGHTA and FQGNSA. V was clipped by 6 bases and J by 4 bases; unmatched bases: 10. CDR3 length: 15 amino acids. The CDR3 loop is CASSPDRVWGTEAFF. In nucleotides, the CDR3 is TGTGCCAGCAGTCCGGACAGGGTCTGGGGCACTGAAGCTTTCTTT.

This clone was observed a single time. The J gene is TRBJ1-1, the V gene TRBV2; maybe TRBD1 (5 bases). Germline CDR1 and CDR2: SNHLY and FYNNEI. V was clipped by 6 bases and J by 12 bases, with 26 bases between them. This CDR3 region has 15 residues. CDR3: CASSVVVGQGFSSFF. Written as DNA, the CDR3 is TGTGCCAGCAGCGTAGTGGTAGGGCAGGGCTTTTCGTCTTTCTTT.

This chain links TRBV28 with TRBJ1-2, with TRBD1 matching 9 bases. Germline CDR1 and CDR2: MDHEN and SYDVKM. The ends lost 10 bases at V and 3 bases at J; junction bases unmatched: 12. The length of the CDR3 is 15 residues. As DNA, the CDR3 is TGTGCCACTCTGGTTCTAACAGGGGGCGACTATGGCTACACCTTC. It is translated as CATLVLTGGDYGYTF.

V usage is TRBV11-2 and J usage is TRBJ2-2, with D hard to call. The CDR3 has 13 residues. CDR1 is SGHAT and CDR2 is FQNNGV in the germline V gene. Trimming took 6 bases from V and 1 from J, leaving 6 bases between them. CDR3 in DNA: TGTGCCAGCAGGCACGGGAACACCGGGGAGCTGTTTTTT. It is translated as CASRHGNTGELFF.

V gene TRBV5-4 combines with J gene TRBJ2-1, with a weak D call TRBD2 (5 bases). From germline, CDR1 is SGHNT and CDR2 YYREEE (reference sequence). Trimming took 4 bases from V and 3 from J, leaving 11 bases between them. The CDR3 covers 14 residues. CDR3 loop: CASSKTGNYNEQFF. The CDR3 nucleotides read TGTGCCAGCAGCAAAACCGGGAACTACAATGAGCAGTTCTTC.

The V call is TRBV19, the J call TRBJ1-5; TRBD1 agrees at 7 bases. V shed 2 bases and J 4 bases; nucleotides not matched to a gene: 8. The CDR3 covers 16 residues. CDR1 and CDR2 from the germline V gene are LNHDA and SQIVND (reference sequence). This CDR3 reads CASSIYDRDSNQPQHF. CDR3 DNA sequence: TGTGCCAGTAGTATATATGATCGGGACAGTAATCAGCCCCAGCATTTT.

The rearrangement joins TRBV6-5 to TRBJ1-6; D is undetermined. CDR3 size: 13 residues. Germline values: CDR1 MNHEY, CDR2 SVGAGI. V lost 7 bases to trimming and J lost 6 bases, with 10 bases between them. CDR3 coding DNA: TGTGCCAGCAAGGAGAGGGTTAATTCACCCCTCCACTTT. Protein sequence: CASKERVNSPLHF.

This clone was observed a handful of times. The CDR3 region has the DNA TGTGCCAGCAGCTCCAGGGCTTACAAGAACACTGAAGCTTTCTTT. Translation gives CASSSRAYKNTEAFF. The rearrangement uses TRBV7-3 and TRBJ1-1; D might be TRBD1 (5 bases). Germline lookup yields CDR1 SGHTA and CDR2 FQGTGA. Trimming took 4 bases from V and 1 from J, leaving 13 bases between them. This CDR3 is built from 15 residues. Looking up the rest from reference TRBV7-3 and TRBJ1-1 gives the full variable domain: GAGVSQTPSNKVTEKGKYVELRCDPISGHTALYWYRQSLGQGPEFLIYFQGTGAADDSGLPNDRFFAVRPEGSVSTLKIQRTERGDSAVYLCASSSRAYKNTEAFFGQGTRLTVV.

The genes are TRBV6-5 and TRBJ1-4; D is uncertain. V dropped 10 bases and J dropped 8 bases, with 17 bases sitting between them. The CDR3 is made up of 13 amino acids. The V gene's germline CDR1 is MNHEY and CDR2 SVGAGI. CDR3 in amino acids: CATGEAGKEKLFF. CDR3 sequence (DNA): TGTGCCACCGGGGAGGCAGGCAAGGAAAAACTGTTTTTT.

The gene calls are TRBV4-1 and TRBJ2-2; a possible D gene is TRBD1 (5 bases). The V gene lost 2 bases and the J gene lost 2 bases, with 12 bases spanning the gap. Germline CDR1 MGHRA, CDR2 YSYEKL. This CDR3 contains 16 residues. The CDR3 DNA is TGCGCCAGCAGCCAACGACAGTTTACTAACACCGGGGAGCTGTTTTTT. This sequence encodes CASSQRQFTNTGELFF.

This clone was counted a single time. CDR3 amino acids: CSVEPGLGYTF. The CDR3 bases are TGCAGCGTTGAGCCGGGTTTGGGCTACACCTTC. The chain uses TRBV29-1 and TRBJ1-2; D gene unclear. The CDR3 loop spans 11 amino acids. V gave up 3 bases and J gave up 8 bases, with 10 bases separating them. In germline, CDR1 is SQVTM, CDR2 ANQGSEA.

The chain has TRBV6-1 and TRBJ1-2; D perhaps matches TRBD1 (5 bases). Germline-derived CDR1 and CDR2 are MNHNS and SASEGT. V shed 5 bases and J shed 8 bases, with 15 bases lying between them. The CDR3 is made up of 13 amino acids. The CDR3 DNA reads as TGTGCCAGCAGTTTCAGGGAGGTGGGAGGCTACACCTTC. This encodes CASSFREVGGYTF.

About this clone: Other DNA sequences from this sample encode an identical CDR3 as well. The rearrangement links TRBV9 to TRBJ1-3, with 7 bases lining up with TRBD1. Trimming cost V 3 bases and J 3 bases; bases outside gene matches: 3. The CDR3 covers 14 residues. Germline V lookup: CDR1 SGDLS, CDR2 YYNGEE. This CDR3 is CASSATGSGNTIYF. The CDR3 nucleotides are TGTGCCAGCAGCGCGACAGGGAGTGGAAACACCATATATTTT.

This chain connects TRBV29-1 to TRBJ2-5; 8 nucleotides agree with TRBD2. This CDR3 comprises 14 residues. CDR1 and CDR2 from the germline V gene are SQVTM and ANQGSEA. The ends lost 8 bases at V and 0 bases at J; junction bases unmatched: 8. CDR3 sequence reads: CSTRGVSYQETQYF. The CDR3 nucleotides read TGCAGCACGCGGGGGGTCTCGTACCAAGAGACCCAGTACTTC.

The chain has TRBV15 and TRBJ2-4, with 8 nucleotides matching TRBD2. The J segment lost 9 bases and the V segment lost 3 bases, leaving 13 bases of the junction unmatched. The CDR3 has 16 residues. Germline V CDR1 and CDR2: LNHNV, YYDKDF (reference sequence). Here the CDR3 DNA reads TGTGCCACCAGCAGGGAACTTAAGGGACTAGATCCCATTCAGTACTTC. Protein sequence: CATSRELKGLDPIQYF.

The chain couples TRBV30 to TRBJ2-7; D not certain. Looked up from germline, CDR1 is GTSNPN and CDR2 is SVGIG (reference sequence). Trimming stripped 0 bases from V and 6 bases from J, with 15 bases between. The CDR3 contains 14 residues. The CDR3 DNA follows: TGTGCCTGGAGTGTACTCCGGGTCCTTAGCGAGCAGTACTTC. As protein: CAWSVLRVLSEQYF.

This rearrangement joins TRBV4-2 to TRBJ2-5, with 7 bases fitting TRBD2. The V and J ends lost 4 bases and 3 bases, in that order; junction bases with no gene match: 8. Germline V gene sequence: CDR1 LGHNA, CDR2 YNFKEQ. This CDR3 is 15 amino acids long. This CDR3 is CASSLQPGTKETQYF. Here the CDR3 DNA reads TGTGCCAGCAGCCTTCAACCCGGGACTAAAGAGACCCAGTACTTC.

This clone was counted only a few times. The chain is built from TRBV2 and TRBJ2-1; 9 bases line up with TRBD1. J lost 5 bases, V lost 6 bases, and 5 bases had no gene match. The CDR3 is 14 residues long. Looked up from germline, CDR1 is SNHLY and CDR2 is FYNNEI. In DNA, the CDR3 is TGTGCCAGCAGCTTCCGGGACAGGGACAATGAGCAGTTCTTC. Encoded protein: CASSFRDRDNEQFF.

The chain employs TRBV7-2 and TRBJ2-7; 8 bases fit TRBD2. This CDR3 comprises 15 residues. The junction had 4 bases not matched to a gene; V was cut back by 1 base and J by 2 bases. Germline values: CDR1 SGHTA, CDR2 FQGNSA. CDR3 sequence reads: CASSLGAGGPYEQYF. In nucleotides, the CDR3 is TGTGCCAGCAGCTTAGGGGCGGGGGGACCCTACGAGCAGTACTTC.

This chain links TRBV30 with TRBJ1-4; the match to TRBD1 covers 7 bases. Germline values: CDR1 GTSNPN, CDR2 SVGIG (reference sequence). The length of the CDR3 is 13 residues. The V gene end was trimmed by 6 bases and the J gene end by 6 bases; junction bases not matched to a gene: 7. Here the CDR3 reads CACLEGADEKLFF. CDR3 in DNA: TGTGCCTGCCTGGAGGGGGCTGATGAAAAACTGTTTTTT.

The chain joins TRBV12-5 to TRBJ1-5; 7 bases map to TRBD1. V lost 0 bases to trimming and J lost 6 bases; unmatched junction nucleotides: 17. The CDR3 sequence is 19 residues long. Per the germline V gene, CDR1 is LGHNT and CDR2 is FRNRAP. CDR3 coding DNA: TGTGCTAGTGGTTTGGTGCCCAAGGAAAGCGACAGGGTAGGTCAGCCCCAGCATTTT. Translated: CASGLVPKESDRVGQPQHF.

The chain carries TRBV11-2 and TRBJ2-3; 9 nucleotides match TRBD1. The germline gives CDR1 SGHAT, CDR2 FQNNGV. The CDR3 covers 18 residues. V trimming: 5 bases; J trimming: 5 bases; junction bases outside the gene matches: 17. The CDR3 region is CASSQRAAGQGRGDTQYF. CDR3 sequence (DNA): TGTGCCAGCAGCCAAAGAGCCGCAGGACAGGGGCGGGGAGATACGCAGTATTTT.